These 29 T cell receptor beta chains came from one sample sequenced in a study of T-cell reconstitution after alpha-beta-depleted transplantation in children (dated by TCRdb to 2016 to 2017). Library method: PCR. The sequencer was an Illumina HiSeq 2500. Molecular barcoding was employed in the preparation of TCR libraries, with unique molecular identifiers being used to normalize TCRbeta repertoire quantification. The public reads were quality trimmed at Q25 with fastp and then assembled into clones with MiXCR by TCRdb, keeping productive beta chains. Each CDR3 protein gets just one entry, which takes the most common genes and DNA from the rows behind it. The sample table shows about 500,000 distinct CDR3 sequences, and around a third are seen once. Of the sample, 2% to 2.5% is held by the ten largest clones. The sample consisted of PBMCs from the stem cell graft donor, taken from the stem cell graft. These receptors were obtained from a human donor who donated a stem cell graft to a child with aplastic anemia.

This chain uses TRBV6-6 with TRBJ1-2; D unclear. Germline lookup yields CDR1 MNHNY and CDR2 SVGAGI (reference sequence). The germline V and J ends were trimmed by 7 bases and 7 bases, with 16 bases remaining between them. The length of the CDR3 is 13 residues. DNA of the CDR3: TGTGCCAGCACCAAGAGCGGGGAGGGTGGCTACACCTTC. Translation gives CASTKSGEGGYTF.

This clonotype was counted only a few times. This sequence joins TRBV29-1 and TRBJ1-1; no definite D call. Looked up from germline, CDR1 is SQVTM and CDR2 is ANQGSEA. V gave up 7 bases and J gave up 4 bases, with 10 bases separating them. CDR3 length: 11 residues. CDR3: CSAEWGTEAFF. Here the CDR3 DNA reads TGCAGCGCAGAATGGGGCACTGAAGCTTTCTTT.

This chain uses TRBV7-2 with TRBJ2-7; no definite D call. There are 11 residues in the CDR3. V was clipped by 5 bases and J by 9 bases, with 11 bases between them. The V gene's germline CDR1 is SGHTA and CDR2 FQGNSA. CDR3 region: CASSPGYVQYF. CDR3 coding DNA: TGTGCCAGCAGCCCCGGGTATGTGCAGTACTTC. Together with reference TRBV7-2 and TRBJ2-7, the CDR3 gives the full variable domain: GAGVSQSPSNKVTEKGKDVELRCDPISGHTALYWYRQSLGQGLEFLIYFQGNSAPDKSGLPSDRFSAERTGGSVSTLTIQRTQQEDSAVYLCASSPGYVQYFGPGTRLTVT.

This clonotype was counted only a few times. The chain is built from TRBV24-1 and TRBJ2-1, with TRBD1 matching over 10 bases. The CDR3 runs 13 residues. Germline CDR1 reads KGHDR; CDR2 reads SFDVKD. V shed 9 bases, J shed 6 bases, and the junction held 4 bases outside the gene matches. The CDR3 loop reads CATWDRGFNEQFF. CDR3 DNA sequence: TGTGCCACCTGGGACAGGGGCTTCAATGAGCAGTTCTTC.

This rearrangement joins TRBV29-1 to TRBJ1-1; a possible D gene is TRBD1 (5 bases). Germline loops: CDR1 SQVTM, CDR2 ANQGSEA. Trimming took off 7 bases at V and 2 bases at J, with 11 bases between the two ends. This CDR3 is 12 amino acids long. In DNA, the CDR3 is TGCAGCGGGCGGGGGAGCAACACTGAAGCTTTCTTT. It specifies CSGRGSNTEAFF.

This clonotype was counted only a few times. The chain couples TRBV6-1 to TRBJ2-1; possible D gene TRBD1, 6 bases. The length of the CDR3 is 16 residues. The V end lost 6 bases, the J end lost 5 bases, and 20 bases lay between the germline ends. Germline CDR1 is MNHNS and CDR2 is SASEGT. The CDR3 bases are TGTGCCAGCAGAAGACAGGAAGTACTATATAACAATGAGCAGTTCTTC. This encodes CASRRQEVLYNNEQFF.

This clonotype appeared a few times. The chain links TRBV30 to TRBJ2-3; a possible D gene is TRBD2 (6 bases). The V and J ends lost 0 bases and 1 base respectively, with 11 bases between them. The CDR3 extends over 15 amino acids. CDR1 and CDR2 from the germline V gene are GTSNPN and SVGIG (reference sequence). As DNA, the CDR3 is TGTGCCTGGAGTGTAGGAGGGTTTGGCACAGATACGCAGTATTTT. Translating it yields CAWSVGGFGTDTQYF.

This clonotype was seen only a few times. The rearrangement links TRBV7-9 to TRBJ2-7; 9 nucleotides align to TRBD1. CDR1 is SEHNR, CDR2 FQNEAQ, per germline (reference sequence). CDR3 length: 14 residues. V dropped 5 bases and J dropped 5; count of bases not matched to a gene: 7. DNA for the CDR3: TGTGCCAGCAGCACTAGGACAGGGGCTCACGAGCAGTACTTC. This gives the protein CASSTRTGAHEQYF.

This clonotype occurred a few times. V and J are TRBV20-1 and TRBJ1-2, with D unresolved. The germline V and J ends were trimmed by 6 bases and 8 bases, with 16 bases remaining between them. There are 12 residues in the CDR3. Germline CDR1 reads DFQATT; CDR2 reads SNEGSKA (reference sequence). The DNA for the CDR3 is TGCAGTGCCGGTGGAATGGTAGGAGGCTACACCTTC. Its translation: CSAGGMVGGYTF.

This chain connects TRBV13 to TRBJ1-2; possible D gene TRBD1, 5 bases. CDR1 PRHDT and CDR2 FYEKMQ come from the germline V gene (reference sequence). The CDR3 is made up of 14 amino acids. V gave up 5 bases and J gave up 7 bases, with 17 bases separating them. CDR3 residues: CASSPGALGSGYTF. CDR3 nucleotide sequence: TGTGCCAGCAGCCCTGGGGCGCTCGGGAGTGGCTACACCTTC.

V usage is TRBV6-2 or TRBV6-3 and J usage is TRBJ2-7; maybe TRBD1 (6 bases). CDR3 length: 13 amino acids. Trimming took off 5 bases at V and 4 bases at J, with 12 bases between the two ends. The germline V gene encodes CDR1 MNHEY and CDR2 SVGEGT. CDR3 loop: CASSPMDSYEQYV. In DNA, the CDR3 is TGTGCCAGCAGTCCCATGGACAGTTACGAGCAGTACGTC.

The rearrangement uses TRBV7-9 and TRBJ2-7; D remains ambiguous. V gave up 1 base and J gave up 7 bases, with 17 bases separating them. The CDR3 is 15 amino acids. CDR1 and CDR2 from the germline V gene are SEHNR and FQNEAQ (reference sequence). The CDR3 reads CASSLEPVSLKEQYF. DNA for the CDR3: TGTGCCAGCAGCTTAGAACCCGTGTCGCTAAAGGAGCAGTACTTC. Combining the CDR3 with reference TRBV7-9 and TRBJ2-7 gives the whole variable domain DTGVSQNPRHKITKRGQNVTFRCDPISEHNRLYWYRQTLGQGPEFLTYFQNEAQLEKSRLLSDRFSAERPKGSFSTLEIQRTEQGDSAMYLCASSLEPVSLKEQYFGPGTRLTVT.

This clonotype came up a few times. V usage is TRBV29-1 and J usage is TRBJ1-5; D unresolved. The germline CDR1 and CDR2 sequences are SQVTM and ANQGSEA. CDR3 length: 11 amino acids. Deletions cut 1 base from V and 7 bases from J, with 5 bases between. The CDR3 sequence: CSVEGRQPQHF. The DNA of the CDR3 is TGCAGCGTTGAAGGGCGCCAGCCCCAGCATTTT.

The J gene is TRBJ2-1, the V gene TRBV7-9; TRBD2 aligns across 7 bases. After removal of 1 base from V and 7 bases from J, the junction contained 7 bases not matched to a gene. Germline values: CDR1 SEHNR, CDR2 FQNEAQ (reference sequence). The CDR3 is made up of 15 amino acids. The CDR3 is CASSLVDAGGNEQFF. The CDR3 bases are TGTGCCAGCAGCTTAGTTGACGCCGGGGGGAATGAGCAGTTCTTC.

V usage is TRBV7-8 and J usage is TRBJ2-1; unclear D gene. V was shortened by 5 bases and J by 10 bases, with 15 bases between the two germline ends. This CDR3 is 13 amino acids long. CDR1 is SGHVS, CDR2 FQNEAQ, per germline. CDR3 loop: CASSVSPDSEQFF. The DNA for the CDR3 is TGTGCCAGCAGCGTCAGCCCAGACTCAGAGCAGTTCTTC.

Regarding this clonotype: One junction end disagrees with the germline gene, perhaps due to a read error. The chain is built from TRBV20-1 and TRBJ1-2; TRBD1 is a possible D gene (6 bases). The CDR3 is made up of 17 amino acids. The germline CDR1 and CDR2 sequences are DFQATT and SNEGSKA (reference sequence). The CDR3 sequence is CSARAGDVGARRDGYTF. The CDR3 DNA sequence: TGCAGTGCCAGAGCAGGGGACGTTGGGGCGCGGCGGGATGGCTACACCTTC.

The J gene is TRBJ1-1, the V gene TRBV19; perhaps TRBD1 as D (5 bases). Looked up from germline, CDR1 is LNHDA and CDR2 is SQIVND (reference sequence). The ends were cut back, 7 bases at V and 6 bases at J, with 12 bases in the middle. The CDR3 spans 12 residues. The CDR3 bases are TGTGCCAGTACAGAGAGGGGCCCTGAAGCTTTCTTT. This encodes CASTERGPEAFF.

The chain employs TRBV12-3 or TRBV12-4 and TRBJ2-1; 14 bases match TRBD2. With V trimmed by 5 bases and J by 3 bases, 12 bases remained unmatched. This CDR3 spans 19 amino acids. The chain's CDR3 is CASSRRTSGRIGRYNEQFF. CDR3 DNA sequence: TGTGCCAGCAGTCGACGGACTAGCGGGAGGATCGGGCGCTACAATGAGCAGTTCTTC.

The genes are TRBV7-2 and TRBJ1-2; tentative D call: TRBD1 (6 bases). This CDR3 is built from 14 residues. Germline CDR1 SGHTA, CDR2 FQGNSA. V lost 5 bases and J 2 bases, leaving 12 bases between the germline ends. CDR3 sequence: CASSPRGTNYGYTF. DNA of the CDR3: TGTGCCAGCAGCCCCAGGGGAACAAACTATGGCTACACCTTC.

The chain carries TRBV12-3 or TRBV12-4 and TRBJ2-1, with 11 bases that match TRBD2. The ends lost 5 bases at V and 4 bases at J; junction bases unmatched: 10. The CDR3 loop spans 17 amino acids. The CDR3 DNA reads TGTGCCAGCAGTCCCCGCCTAGCGGGAGGCCTATACAATGAGCAGTTCTTC. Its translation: CASSPRLAGGLYNEQFF.

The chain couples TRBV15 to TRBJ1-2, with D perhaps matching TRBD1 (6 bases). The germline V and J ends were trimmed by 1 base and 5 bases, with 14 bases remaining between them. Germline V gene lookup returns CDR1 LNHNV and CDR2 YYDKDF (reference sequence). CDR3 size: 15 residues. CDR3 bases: TGTGCCACCAGCAGAGTTGGGGCAGGGACATATGGCTACACCTTC. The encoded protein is CATSRVGAGTYGYTF.

For the CDR3, the DNA is TGCGCCAGCAGCCAAGTTCCATGGGACACTGAAGCTTTCTTT. It translates to CASSQVPWDTEAFF. This rearrangement joins TRBV4-3 to TRBJ1-1, with D unresolved. This CDR3 is 14 amino acids long. Trimming removed 1 base from V and 3 bases from J, with 9 bases in between. CDR1 is LGHNA and CDR2 is YSLEER in the germline V gene.

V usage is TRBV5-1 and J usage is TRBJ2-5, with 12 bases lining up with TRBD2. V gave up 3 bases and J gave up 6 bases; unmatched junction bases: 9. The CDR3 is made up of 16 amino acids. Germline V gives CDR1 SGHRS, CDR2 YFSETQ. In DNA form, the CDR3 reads TGCGCCAGCAGCTCGACTAGCGGGAGAGGAGATCAGACCCAGTACTTC. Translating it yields CASSSTSGRGDQTQYF.

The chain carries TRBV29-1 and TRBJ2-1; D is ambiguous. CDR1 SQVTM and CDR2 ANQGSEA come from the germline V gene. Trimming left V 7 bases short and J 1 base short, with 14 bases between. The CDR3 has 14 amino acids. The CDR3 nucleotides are TGCAGCGCCCGTGAAAAGGGTTCCTACAATGAGCAGTTCTTC. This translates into CSAREKGSYNEQFF.

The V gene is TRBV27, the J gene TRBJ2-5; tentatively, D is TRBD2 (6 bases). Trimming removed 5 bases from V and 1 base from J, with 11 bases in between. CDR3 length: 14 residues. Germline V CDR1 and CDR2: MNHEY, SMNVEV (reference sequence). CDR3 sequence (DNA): TGTGCCAGCAGTGAGTGGGGACTCCAAGAGACCCAGTACTTC. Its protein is CASSEWGLQETQYF.

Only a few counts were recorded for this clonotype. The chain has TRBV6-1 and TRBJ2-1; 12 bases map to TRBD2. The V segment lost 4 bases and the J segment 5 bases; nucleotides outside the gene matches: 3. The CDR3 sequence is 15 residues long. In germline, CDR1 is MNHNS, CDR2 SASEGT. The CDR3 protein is CASSGGLAGHNEQFF. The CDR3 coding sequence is TGTGCCAGCAGTGGGGGACTAGCGGGCCACAATGAGCAGTTCTTC.

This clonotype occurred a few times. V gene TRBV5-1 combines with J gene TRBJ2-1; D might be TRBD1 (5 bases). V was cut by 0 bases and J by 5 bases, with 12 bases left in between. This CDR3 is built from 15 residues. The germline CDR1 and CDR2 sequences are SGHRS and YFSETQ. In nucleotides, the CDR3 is TGCGCCAGCAGCTTGGCAGGGAAGGATAACAATGAGCAGTTCTTC. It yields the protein CASSLAGKDNNEQFF.

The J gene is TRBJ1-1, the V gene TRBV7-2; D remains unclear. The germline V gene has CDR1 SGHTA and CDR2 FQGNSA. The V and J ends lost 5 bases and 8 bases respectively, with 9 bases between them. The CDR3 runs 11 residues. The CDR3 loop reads CASSQAIEAFF. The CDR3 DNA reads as TGTGCCAGCAGCCAGGCCATAGAAGCTTTCTTT.

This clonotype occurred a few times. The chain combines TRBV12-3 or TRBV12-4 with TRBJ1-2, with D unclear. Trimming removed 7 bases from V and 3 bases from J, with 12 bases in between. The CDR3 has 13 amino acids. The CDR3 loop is CASTITGDYGYTF. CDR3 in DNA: TGTGCCAGCACCATAACCGGGGACTATGGCTACACCTTC.